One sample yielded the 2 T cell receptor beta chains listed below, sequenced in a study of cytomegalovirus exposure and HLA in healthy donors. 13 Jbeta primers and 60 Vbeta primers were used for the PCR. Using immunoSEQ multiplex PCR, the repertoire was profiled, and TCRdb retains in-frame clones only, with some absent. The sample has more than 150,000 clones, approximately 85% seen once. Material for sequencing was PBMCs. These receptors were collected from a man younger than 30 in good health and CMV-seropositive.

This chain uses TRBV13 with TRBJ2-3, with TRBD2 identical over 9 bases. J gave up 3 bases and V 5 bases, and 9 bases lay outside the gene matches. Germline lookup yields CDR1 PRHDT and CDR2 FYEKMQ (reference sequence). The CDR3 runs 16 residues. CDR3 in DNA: TGTGCCAGCAGCACCCCTAGCGGGGTTTGGACAGATACGCAGTATTTT. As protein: CASSTPSGVWTDTQYF.

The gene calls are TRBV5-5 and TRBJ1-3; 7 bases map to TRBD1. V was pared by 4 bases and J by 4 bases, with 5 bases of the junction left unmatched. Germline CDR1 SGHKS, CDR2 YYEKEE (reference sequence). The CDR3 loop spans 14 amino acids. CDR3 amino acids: CASSPTGAGNTIYF. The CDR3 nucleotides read TGTGCCAGCAGCCCCACAGGGGCAGGAAACACCATATATTTT.